This T cell receptor (beta chain) was retrieved from a study of blood T cell repertoires in COVID-19. Sequencing used immunoSEQ multiplex PCR; TCRdb keeps in-frame clones, though not all of them. The data hold roughly 100,000 clones, with approximately 80% observed a single time. Sequencing was done on a sample of peripheral blood. This receptor was identified in a human donor in a cohort sampled during active COVID-19.

CDR3 sequence reads: CASSPRGGERYEQYF. The CDR3 nucleotides are TGTGCCAGCAGTCCCCGCGGTGGTGAAAGATACGAGCAGTACTTC. The genes are TRBV5-4 and TRBJ2-7, with D unclear. The CDR3 is 15 residues long. V lost 5 bases, J lost 4 bases, and 19 bases lay in between. Per the germline V gene, CDR1 is SGHNT and CDR2 is YYREEE (reference sequence).